Below are 21 T cell receptor beta chains sequenced from a single sample in a study of cytomegalovirus exposure and HLA in healthy donors. Both 60 Vbeta primers and 13 Jbeta primers went into the PCR. Clones were read by immunoSEQ multiplex PCR, and TCRdb kept only the in-frame ones, dropping some. Of some 130,000 clones detected, approximately 77% appear once; the ten largest clones hold 2% to 2.5%. The material sequenced was PBMCs. The receptors stem from a young man in good health and CMV-seronegative.

This clone has only one observation. The V and J genes are TRBV27 and TRBJ2-7; TRBD2 matches 7 bases. With V trimmed by 6 bases and J by 6 bases, 11 bases remained unmatched. The CDR3 extends over 14 amino acids. Germline V gives CDR1 MNHEY, CDR2 SMNVEV (reference sequence). DNA of the CDR3: TGTGCCAGCAGGTGGGGGGAGGGCCTGGGCGAGCAGTACTTC. Its protein product is CASRWGEGLGEQYF.

This clone has only a few counts. The genes are TRBV19 and TRBJ1-2, with 8 nucleotides matching TRBD1. V was pared by 3 bases and J by 2 bases, with 5 bases of the junction left unmatched. CDR3 length: 15 amino acids. Germline V gene sequence: CDR1 LNHDA, CDR2 SQIVND (reference sequence). CDR3 sequence reads: CASSIDRGKNYGYTF. The CDR3, as DNA: TGTGCCAGTAGTATTGACAGGGGCAAAAACTATGGCTACACCTTC.

The genes are TRBV6-5 and TRBJ1-1; 7 bases line up with TRBD1. Per germline, CDR1 MNHEY and CDR2 SVGAGI. The V gene end was trimmed by 5 bases and the J gene end by 6 bases; junction bases not matched to a gene: 12. The CDR3 is made up of 15 amino acids. Here the CDR3 reads CASSAPGQITPEAFF. CDR3 DNA sequence: TGTGCCAGCAGTGCCCCGGGACAGATCACACCTGAAGCTTTCTTT.

This clone has a handful of counts. The V call is TRBV6-1, the J call TRBJ2-7, with 7 bases matching TRBD1. The V gene's germline CDR1 is MNHNS and CDR2 SASEGT. This CDR3 has 13 amino acids. J was trimmed by 5 bases and V by 3 bases; bases with no gene match: 4. In nucleotides, the CDR3 is TGTGCCAGCAGTGACAACAGGGGCCACGAGCAGTACTTC. Translation gives CASSDNRGHEQYF.

This chain links TRBV27 with TRBJ2-7; 9 bases fit TRBD2. CDR1 is MNHEY, CDR2 SMNVEV, per germline (reference sequence). V dropped 0 bases and J dropped 3; count of bases not matched to a gene: 3. The CDR3 totals 15 residues. CDR3 region: CASSLSAGGGYEQYF. The CDR3 bases are TGTGCCAGCAGTTTATCGGCGGGGGGGGGCTACGAGCAGTACTTC.

The chain employs TRBV15 and TRBJ2-1; D remains unclear. Trimming pared 6 bases from V and 7 bases from J, leaving 10 bases between. This CDR3 contains 12 residues. CDR1 LNHNV and CDR2 YYDKDF come from the germline V gene (reference sequence). CDR3 nucleotides: TGTGCCACCAGGAGCGCCTTAAATGAGCAGTTCTTC. Translating gives CATRSALNEQFF.

The chain couples TRBV6-1 to TRBJ2-3, with a tentative D call TRBD2 (5 bases). The CDR3 is made up of 15 amino acids. The germline CDR1 and CDR2 sequences are MNHNS and SASEGT. V shed 4 bases and J shed 2 bases, with 13 bases lying between them. In DNA form, the CDR3 reads TGTGCCAGCAGTGCTGCTAGCCCCCCCACAGATACGCAGTATTTT. It specifies CASSAASPPTDTQYF.

V is TRBV6-5 and J is TRBJ2-5; possible D gene TRBD2, 6 bases. The CDR3 has 14 residues. Germline values: CDR1 MNHEY, CDR2 SVGAGI. The V end lost 7 bases, the J end lost 5 bases, and 17 bases lay between the germline ends. Written as DNA, the CDR3 is TGTGCCAGCAAACAGGCGGCGGGGTCGGAGACCCAGTACTTC. Its translation: CASKQAAGSETQYF.

The V gene is TRBV9, the J gene TRBJ1-3; 12 nucleotides align to TRBD1. The CDR3 totals 19 residues. CDR1 and CDR2 from the germline V gene are SGDLS and YYNGEE. The ends lost 3 bases at V and 4 bases at J; junction bases unmatched: 14. In DNA form, the CDR3 reads TGTGCCAGCAGCGGGACCGGGACAGGGGGCGCATCAGCAGGAAACACCATATATTTT. Amino acids: CASSGTGTGGASAGNTIYF. Full variable domain (outside the CDR3, taken from reference TRBV9 and TRBJ1-3): DSGVTQTPKHLITATGQRVTLRCSPRSGDLSVYWYQQSLDQGLQFLIQYYNGEERAKGNILERFSAQQFPDLHSELNLSSLELGDSALYFCASSGTGTGGASAGNTIYFGEGSWLTVV.

V and J are TRBV9 and TRBJ2-1; TRBD2 might be the D (6 bases). The CDR3 runs to 15 residues. Germline CDR1 SGDLS, CDR2 YYNGEE. V was shortened by 0 bases and J by 2 bases, with 9 bases between the two germline ends. The CDR3: CASSVGDSPYNEQFF. Written as DNA, the CDR3 is TGTGCCAGCAGCGTAGGGGACTCGCCCTACAATGAGCAGTTCTTC. The entire variable domain, with the rest obtained from reference TRBV9 and TRBJ2-1, is as follows: DSGVTQTPKHLITATGQRVTLRCSPRSGDLSVYWYQQSLDQGLQFLIQYYNGEERAKGNILERFSAQQFPDLHSELNLSSLELGDSALYFCASSVGDSPYNEQFFGPGTRLTVL.

The chain carries TRBV30 and TRBJ2-7; 7 bases map to TRBD1. This CDR3 spans 13 amino acids. Germline V lookup: CDR1 GTSNPN, CDR2 SVGIG (reference sequence). Unmatched junction bases numbered 5, after V lost 4 bases and J lost 2 bases. This CDR3 reads CAWNRDSPYEQYF. The CDR3 DNA is TGTGCCTGGAATCGGGACAGTCCCTACGAGCAGTACTTC.

The chain carries TRBV13 and TRBJ2-3; 7 bases are shared with TRBD1. The CDR3 totals 14 residues. Germline CDR1 PRHDT, CDR2 FYEKMQ (reference sequence). V gave up 5 bases and J gave up 12 bases; unmatched junction bases: 14. The CDR3 loop is CASSRPDRARSQYF. The CDR3 DNA sequence: TGTGCCAGCAGCCGTCCCGACAGGGCACGGTCACAGTATTTT.

The V gene is TRBV5-1, the J gene TRBJ2-3, with D possibly being TRBD2 (5 bases). The V end was cut by 4 bases, the J end by 0 bases, with 15 bases between. The germline V gene encodes CDR1 SGHRS and CDR2 YFSETQ. CDR3 length equals 16 residues. CDR3 protein: CASSQALRGSTDTQYF. The CDR3 DNA is TGCGCCAGCAGCCAAGCGCTTCGGGGTAGCACAGATACGCAGTATTTT.

This clone appeared a single time. CDR3 in DNA: TGTGCCAGCTCACGGGCCCCTCTAGCGGGAGGGCCCAACGAGCAGTACTTC. Its translation: CASSRAPLAGGPNEQYF. The rearrangement joins TRBV18 to TRBJ2-7, with 12 nucleotides matching TRBD2. J gave up 5 bases and V 4 bases, and 12 bases lay outside the gene matches. Germline V gene data show CDR1 as KGHSH and CDR2 as LQKENI. The CDR3 has 17 amino acids.

This chain uses TRBV29-1 with TRBJ2-6, with D perhaps matching TRBD1 (5 bases). V shed 1 base and J shed 1 base, with 11 bases lying between them. Germline CDR1 and CDR2: SQVTM and ANQGSEA. The CDR3 extends over 16 amino acids. CDR3 nucleotides: TGCAGCGTTGAAGGGACACCTACATCTGGGGCCAACGTCCTGACTTTC. This codes for CSVEGTPTSGANVLTF.

The chain links TRBV5-1 to TRBJ2-7, with TRBD1 identical over 9 bases. Germline V CDR1 and CDR2: SGHRS, YFSETQ. V shed 4 bases, J shed 2 bases, and the junction held 10 bases outside the gene matches. The CDR3 spans 16 residues. CDR3 amino acids: CASSGTGTGRTYEQYF. In DNA, the CDR3 is TGCGCCAGCAGCGGAACCGGGACAGGGAGAACCTACGAGCAGTACTTC.

This clone was detected a few times. V is TRBV30 and J is TRBJ2-1; D perhaps matches TRBD1 (5 bases). The germline V and J ends were trimmed by 4 bases and 4 bases, with 8 bases remaining between them. This CDR3 is 12 amino acids long. Germline V gene data show CDR1 as GTSNPN and CDR2 as SVGIG (reference sequence). CDR3: CAWIDRYNEQFF. The CDR3, as DNA: TGTGCCTGGATCGACAGATACAATGAGCAGTTCTTC. The variable domain in full, completed from reference TRBV30 and TRBJ2-1, reads SQTIHQWPATLVQPVGSPLSLECTVEGTSNPNLYWYRQAAGRGLQLLFYSVGIGQISSEVPQNLSASRPQDRQFILSSKKLLLSDSGFYLCAWIDRYNEQFFGPGTRLTVL.

The V and J genes are TRBV5-1 and TRBJ2-5; D possibly corresponds to TRBD2 (6 bases). This CDR3 is built from 14 residues. The V and J ends lost 4 bases and 5 bases respectively, with 15 bases between them. Germline CDR1 SGHRS, CDR2 YFSETQ. The CDR3 DNA sequence: TGCGCCAGCAGCCCCGGGACTCTAGGCGAGACCCAGTACTTC. It is translated as CASSPGTLGETQYF.

This rearrangement joins TRBV2 to TRBJ1-2; D perhaps matches TRBD1 (6 bases). Germline CDR1 reads SNHLY; CDR2 reads FYNNEI. Trimming took off 3 bases at V and 6 bases at J, with 14 bases between the two ends. CDR3 size: 14 residues. In DNA form, the CDR3 reads TGTGCCAGCAGTGATATCCAGGGGATCGATGGCTACACCTTC. Translating gives CASSDIQGIDGYTF.

The V gene is TRBV9, the J gene TRBJ2-1, with 7 bases fitting TRBD2. CDR1 SGDLS and CDR2 YYNGEE come from the germline V gene. The V and J ends lost 0 bases and 5 bases, in that order; junction bases with no gene match: 8. This CDR3 is 16 amino acids long. The CDR3: CASSVGEGEIHNEQFF. CDR3 DNA sequence: TGTGCCAGCAGCGTAGGGGAGGGAGAAATCCACAATGAGCAGTTCTTC.

The chain carries TRBV11-2 and TRBJ1-2; the match to TRBD1 covers 7 bases. The germline gives CDR1 SGHAT, CDR2 FQNNGV. J lost 4 bases, V lost 7 bases, and 12 bases had no gene match. This CDR3 contains 15 residues. Here the CDR3 reads CASNPGGSSPYGYTF. In DNA, the CDR3 is TGTGCCAGCAATCCAGGGGGATCCTCCCCCTATGGCTACACCTTC.